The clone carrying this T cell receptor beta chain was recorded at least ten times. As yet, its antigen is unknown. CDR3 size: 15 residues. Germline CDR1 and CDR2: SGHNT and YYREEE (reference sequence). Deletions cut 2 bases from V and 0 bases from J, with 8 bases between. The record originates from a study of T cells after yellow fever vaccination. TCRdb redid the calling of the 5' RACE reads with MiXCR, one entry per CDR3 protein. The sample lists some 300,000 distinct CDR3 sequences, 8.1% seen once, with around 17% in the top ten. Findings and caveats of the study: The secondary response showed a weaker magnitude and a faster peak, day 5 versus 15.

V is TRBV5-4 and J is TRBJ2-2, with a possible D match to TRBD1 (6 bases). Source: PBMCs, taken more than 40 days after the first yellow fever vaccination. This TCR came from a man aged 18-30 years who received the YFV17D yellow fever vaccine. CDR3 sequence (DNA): TGTGCCAGCAGCTTAGAGGGGGCGAACACCGGGGAGCTGTTTTTT. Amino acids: CASSLEGANTGELFF. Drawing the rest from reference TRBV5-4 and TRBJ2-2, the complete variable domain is ETGVTQSPTHLIKTRGQQVTLRCSSQSGHNTVSWYQQALGQGPQFIFQYYREEENGRGNFPPRFSGLQFPNYSSELNVNALELDDSALYLCASSLEGANTGELFFGEGSRLTVL.